The 31 T cell receptor beta chains in this list originate from one sample, sequenced in a study of blood T cell repertoires in COVID-19. Repertoires were generated with immunoSEQ multiplex PCR, while TCRdb's copy carries only in-frame clones and drops some. In the table there are some 15,000 clones, approximately 89% of which are singletons. The sequenced sample consisted of peripheral blood. These receptors originate from a human donor in a cohort sampled during active COVID-19.

The chain combines TRBV18 with TRBJ2-1; 7 bases are a match to TRBD2. The CDR3 is 13 amino acids. Looked up from germline, CDR1 is KGHSH and CDR2 is LQKENI. V was pared by 3 bases and J by 9 bases, with 5 bases of the junction left unmatched. As DNA, the CDR3 is TGTGCCAGCTCACCTGGGAGGGGCGCTGAGCAGTTCTTC. Translated: CASSPGRGAEQFF.

The V gene is TRBV9, the J gene TRBJ2-2, with D uncertain. CDR3 length equals 14 residues. Between the trimmed V and J ends, which lost 2 bases and 0 bases, there was a span of 5 bases. Germline values: CDR1 SGDLS, CDR2 YYNGEE. CDR3: CASSVLANTGELFF. The CDR3, as DNA: TGTGCCAGCAGCGTCCTCGCGAACACCGGGGAGCTGTTTTTT.

This chain links TRBV18 with TRBJ2-3; 10 bases match TRBD2. This CDR3 comprises 16 residues. After removal of 3 bases from V and 3 bases from J, the junction contained 6 bases not matched to a gene. Per germline, CDR1 KGHSH and CDR2 LQKENI. This CDR3 reads CASSPPTSGKTDTQYF. CDR3 nucleotide sequence: TGTGCCAGCTCACCTCCAACTAGCGGGAAAACAGATACGCAGTATTTT.

This chain links TRBV7-3 with TRBJ2-1, with a weak D call TRBD1 (5 bases). Germline-derived CDR1 and CDR2 are SGHTA and FQGTGA. Deletions cut 2 bases from V and 3 bases from J, with 11 bases between. This CDR3 contains 15 residues. CDR3 residues: CASSLQGAFYNEQFF. CDR3 DNA sequence: TGTGCCAGCAGCTTACAGGGCGCGTTCTACAATGAGCAGTTCTTC.

The chain uses TRBV7-9 and TRBJ2-5, with 7 bases fitting TRBD1. Germline-derived CDR1 and CDR2 are SEHNR and FQNEAQ (reference sequence). This CDR3 contains 14 residues. With 5 bases clipped from V and 5 bases from J, the junction kept 8 bases outside the gene matches. Written as DNA, the CDR3 is TGTGCCAGCAGCCGTAGACAGGGTGGGGAGACCCAGTACTTC. Its protein is CASSRRQGGETQYF.

A note on this clone: Its ends do not fully match the called genes, so a read error is possible. J is TRBJ1-6 and V is TRBV11-2, with D tentatively TRBD1 (5 bases). The CDR3 extends over 14 amino acids. Looked up from germline, CDR1 is SGHAT and CDR2 is FQNNGV. The CDR3 protein is CASSLDPGNSPLHF. In DNA form, the CDR3 reads TGTGCCAGCAGTTTAGACCCAGGGAACTCACCCCTCCACTTT.

The chain combines TRBV6-4 with TRBJ1-2; D is uncertain. The CDR3 runs 13 residues. The V gene's germline CDR1 is MRHNA and CDR2 SNTAGT. V lost 6 bases and J lost 7, with 15 bases in between. In DNA, the CDR3 is TGTGCCAGCAGCCCTAGCCGCTCGGGTGGCTACACCTTC. Translating it yields CASSPSRSGGYTF.

The rearrangement links TRBV5-1 to TRBJ2-6; the match to TRBD1 covers 10 bases. The V segment lost 3 bases and the J segment 4 bases; nucleotides outside the gene matches: 4. Germline V gene data show CDR1 as SGHRS and CDR2 as YFSETQ. The CDR3 is 16 amino acids. In nucleotides, the CDR3 is TGCGCCAGCAGCTGGGGACAGGGGACAGGGGCCAACGTCCTGACTTTC. As protein: CASSWGQGTGANVLTF.

This chain joins TRBV29-1 and TRBJ2-1, with TRBD1 matching over 7 bases. Germline V gives CDR1 SQVTM, CDR2 ANQGSEA. The CDR3 is 10 amino acids. With 7 bases clipped from V and 14 bases from J, the junction kept 8 bases outside the gene matches. The CDR3 DNA follows: TGCAGCGCCAAGGACAGGTCCGAGTTCTTC. Translation: CSAKDRSEFF.

The chain uses TRBV7-9 and TRBJ2-1, with 9 bases lining up with TRBD2. Germline loops: CDR1 SEHNR, CDR2 FQNEAQ (reference sequence). The junction had 7 bases not matched to a gene; V was cut back by 5 bases and J by 2 bases. The CDR3 runs to 16 residues. The CDR3 reads CASSPIAGDAYNEQFF. CDR3 nucleotide sequence: TGTGCCAGCAGCCCAATAGCGGGAGACGCCTACAATGAGCAGTTCTTC. The full variable domain, in which reference TRBV7-9 and TRBJ2-1 provide the parts outside the CDR3, is DTGVSQNPRHKITKRGQNVTFRCDPISEHNRLYWYRQTLGQGPEFLTYFQNEAQLEKSRLLSDRFSAERPKGSFSTLEIQRTEQGDSAMYLCASSPIAGDAYNEQFFGPGTRLTVL.

The CDR3 DNA reads TGTGCCAGCAGCTCCTGGGACTCGCCCCAGAATGAGCAGTTCTTC. Encoded protein: CASSSWDSPQNEQFF. The chain recombines TRBV7-3 with TRBJ2-1; possibly TRBD2 for D (6 bases). The CDR3 sequence is 15 residues long. V gave up 4 bases and J gave up 7 bases, with 17 bases separating them. From germline, CDR1 is SGHTA and CDR2 FQGTGA.

The sample holds one count of this clone. The J gene is TRBJ1-5, the V gene TRBV6-5, with TRBD1 as a possible D gene (6 bases). The CDR3 loop spans 15 amino acids. CDR1 is MNHEY and CDR2 is SVGAGI in the germline V gene. V was clipped by 6 bases and J by 4 bases, with 16 bases between them. The CDR3 loop is CASRRLGQGNQPQHF. The CDR3 DNA reads TGTGCCAGCAGACGCCTGGGGCAGGGGAATCAGCCCCAGCATTTT.

The chain carries TRBV7-2 and TRBJ1-1, with 9 nucleotides matching TRBD1. Germline V gene sequence: CDR1 SGHTA, CDR2 FQGNSA. The V segment lost 1 base and the J segment 1 base; nucleotides outside the gene matches: 7. The CDR3 length is 17 residues. The CDR3 nucleotides read TGTGCCAGCAGCTTAGTAAACAGGGGGCCGAGGAACACTGAAGCTTTCTTT. Protein sequence: CASSLVNRGPRNTEAFF.

This rearrangement joins TRBV2 to TRBJ2-5; D is possibly TRBD2 (5 bases). CDR3 length: 15 residues. Trimming shortened V by 2 bases and J by 1 base, and 11 bases separated the two germline ends. CDR1 and CDR2 (germline): SNHLY, FYNNEI. The CDR3 nucleotides are TGTGCCAGCAGTGAAAATCACGGGGTCCAAGAGACCCAGTACTTC. Its protein is CASSENHGVQETQYF.

The genes are TRBV15 and TRBJ2-1, with D maybe TRBD2 (6 bases). The CDR3 sequence is 20 residues long. V lost 1 base and J lost 0, with 22 bases in between. Per the germline V gene, CDR1 is LNHNV and CDR2 is YYDKDF (reference sequence). CDR3 in DNA: TGTGCCACCAGCAGAGTAGGAGGGAAAGGCAGATATTACTCCTACAATGAGCAGTTCTTC. It codes for CATSRVGGKGRYYSYNEQFF.

V gene TRBV7-2 combines with J gene TRBJ2-6, with 7 nucleotides matching TRBD2. After removal of 5 bases from V and 0 bases from J, the junction contained 10 bases not matched to a gene. Germline V lookup: CDR1 SGHTA, CDR2 FQGNSA. The CDR3 totals 18 residues. The CDR3 sequence is CASSPRSGANSGANVLTF. DNA of the CDR3: TGTGCCAGCAGCCCTAGGAGCGGGGCTAACTCTGGGGCCAACGTCCTGACTTTC.

J is TRBJ1-1 and V is TRBV29-1; possibly TRBD1 for D (6 bases). The length of the CDR3 is 15 residues. Germline V gives CDR1 SQVTM, CDR2 ANQGSEA. Trimming removed 5 bases at V and 6 bases at J, with 22 bases between. The CDR3 reads CSVITQGGLGAEAFF. The CDR3, as DNA: TGCAGCGTTATAACACAGGGAGGGTTGGGCGCTGAAGCTTTCTTT.

The chain links TRBV15 to TRBJ1-4; no clear D gene. V was shortened by 7 bases and J by 3 bases, with 12 bases between the two germline ends. The CDR3 sequence is 14 residues long. The germline V gene encodes CDR1 LNHNV and CDR2 YYDKDF (reference sequence). Here the CDR3 DNA reads TGTGCCACCAACTACCGGGGTCCTAATGAAAAACTGTTTTTT. Residues: CATNYRGPNEKLFF.

A single count supports this clone. The genes are TRBV4-2 and TRBJ2-3, with 8 bases that match TRBD2. Germline V lookup: CDR1 LGHNA, CDR2 YNFKEQ. This CDR3 is built from 16 residues. The ends lost 4 bases at V and 5 bases at J; junction bases unmatched: 11. The CDR3 region is CASSRGGTSFVDTQYF. The CDR3 coding sequence is TGTGCCAGCAGCCGAGGGGGGACTAGTTTTGTAGATACGCAGTATTTT.

The rearrangement joins TRBV20-1 to TRBJ2-3; TRBD2 aligns across 9 bases. This CDR3 comprises 11 residues. The germline V gene encodes CDR1 DFQATT and CDR2 SNEGSKA (reference sequence). CDR3 DNA: TGCACAGCGGGGGGCGCAGATACGCAGTATTTT. This sequence encodes CTAGGADTQYF.

J is TRBJ2-1 and V is TRBV7-9; 9 bases are a match to TRBD1. CDR3 size: 14 residues. Trimming cost V 6 bases and J 2 bases; bases outside gene matches: 2. The germline V gene has CDR1 SEHNR and CDR2 FQNEAQ (reference sequence). The CDR3 DNA reads as TGTGCCAGCAGAACAGGGGGCGCCTACAATGAGCAGTTCTTC. Protein product: CASRTGGAYNEQFF.

This clone came up once. The chain has TRBV24-1 and TRBJ2-3, with 7 bases lining up with TRBD1. V lost 10 bases, J lost 5 bases, and 8 bases stayed unmatched. The CDR3 consists of 13 residues. Germline V gene sequence: CDR1 KGHDR, CDR2 SFDVKD. CDR3 sequence: CATATAGGDTQYF. In DNA, the CDR3 is TGTGCCACGGCCACGGCAGGGGGAGATACGCAGTATTTT.

The rearrangement uses TRBV12-5 and TRBJ2-3; maybe TRBD2 (5 bases). Trimming left V 6 bases short and J 1 base short, with 20 bases between. Per the germline V gene, CDR1 is LGHNT and CDR2 is FRNRAP. The CDR3 length is 17 residues. The CDR3 region is CASGPPAGGPGTDTQYF. The CDR3 nucleotides read TGTGCTAGTGGACCTCCTGCGGGCGGGCCGGGCACAGATACGCAGTATTTT. The full variable domain, rest sourced from reference TRBV12-5 and TRBJ2-3, is DARVTQTPRHKVTEMGQEVTMRCQPILGHNTVFWYRQTMMQGLELLAYFRNRAPLDDSGMPKDRFSAEMPDATLATLKIQPSEPRDSAVYFCASGPPAGGPGTDTQYFGPGTRLTVL.

Only a few counts were recorded for this clone. V gene TRBV6-2 or TRBV6-3 combines with J gene TRBJ2-1; D possibly corresponds to TRBD2 (6 bases). The V gene lost 6 bases and the J gene lost 0 bases, with 12 bases spanning the gap. The CDR3 has 15 residues. Germline V gene sequence: CDR1 MNHEY, CDR2 SVGEGT. The CDR3 DNA follows: TGTGCCAGCAGCCAGACTAGAGGCTCCTACAATGAGCAGTTCTTC. The encoded protein is CASSQTRGSYNEQFF.

This clone was recorded a few times. The chain recombines TRBV4-2 with TRBJ2-1; D is perhaps TRBD2 (6 bases). CDR1 and CDR2 from the germline V gene are LGHNA and YNFKEQ. CDR3 length: 15 residues. Trimming removed 4 bases at V and 0 bases at J, with 10 bases between. CDR3 sequence: CASSPSASSYNEQFF. CDR3 nucleotide sequence: TGTGCCAGCAGCCCTAGCGCTAGCTCCTACAATGAGCAGTTCTTC.

CDR3 residues: CASSPGSSNQPQHF. CDR3 nucleotide sequence: TGTGCCAGCAGCCCCGGGTCCTCTAATCAGCCCCAGCATTTT. The chain employs TRBV5-5 and TRBJ1-5; no clear D. The CDR3 is made up of 14 amino acids. Trimming left V 4 bases short and J 4 bases short, with 12 bases between. The germline V gene has CDR1 SGHKS and CDR2 YYEKEE (reference sequence).

The chain is built from TRBV5-8 and TRBJ1-1; 10 bases match TRBD1. The CDR3 spans 16 residues. The junction had 10 bases not matched to a gene; V was cut back by 7 bases and J by 1 base. Germline V gene sequence: CDR1 SGHTS, CDR2 YDEGEE. CDR3 sequence (DNA): TGTGCCAGCCTTTCCGGGACAGGGGCCCGGAACACTGAAGCTTTCTTT. This translates into CASLSGTGARNTEAFF.

J is TRBJ2-7 and V is TRBV7-8, with TRBD2 as a possible D gene (5 bases). Per germline, CDR1 SGHVS and CDR2 FQNEAQ. The CDR3 totals 14 residues. V dropped 1 base and J dropped 7 bases, with 14 bases sitting between them. CDR3 coding DNA: TGTGCCAGCAGCTTAGTGGGCACTAGAGGTGAGCAGTACTTC. Translation gives CASSLVGTRGEQYF.

About this clone: The sample holds other DNA sequences that translate to the same CDR3. The chain couples TRBV20-1 to TRBJ1-3; the D is unclear. V lost 6 bases and J lost 1, with 4 bases in between. CDR1 is DFQATT, CDR2 SNEGSKA, per germline (reference sequence). The CDR3 is 11 amino acids. CDR3 DNA: TGCAGTGCATTATCTGGAAACACCATATATTTT. The encoded protein is CSALSGNTIYF.

The V call is TRBV2, the J call TRBJ2-1, with D perhaps matching TRBD2 (7 bases). CDR1 is SNHLY, CDR2 FYNNEI, per germline. This CDR3 is 14 amino acids long. V lost 4 bases, J lost 8 bases, and 15 bases lay in between. For the CDR3, the DNA is TGTGCCAGCAGTGGGGGGGGCACTCGTCATGAGCAGTTCTTC. Its protein is CASSGGGTRHEQFF.

V is TRBV20-1 and J is TRBJ2-7; 10 positions agree with TRBD2. The CDR3 runs 16 residues. V shed 3 bases and J 0 bases; nucleotides not matched to a gene: 8. CDR1 is DFQATT, CDR2 SNEGSKA, per germline (reference sequence). The CDR3 loop is CSASAIAGGSSYEQYF. The CDR3 DNA sequence: TGCAGTGCTAGTGCCATAGCGGGAGGCAGCTCCTACGAGCAGTACTTC.